Below are 23 T cell receptor beta chains sequenced from a single sample in a study of T cell responses to AZD1222 COVID-19 vaccine. The protocol was immunoSEQ multiplex PCR, while the TCRdb copy is restricted to in-frame clones and leaves out a portion. The profile shows some 150,000 clones, approximately 90% of them singletons. Sequencing was performed on peripheral blood, taken on day 0 of AZD1222 vaccination. These receptors all come from an adult in good health.

This chain connects TRBV28 to TRBJ1-3; TRBD1 aligns across 11 bases. CDR3 size: 17 residues. The ends lost 4 bases at V and 0 bases at J; junction bases unmatched: 5. Germline assignment: CDR1 MDHEN and CDR2 SYDVKM. CDR3 loop: CASSSRTGGRSGNTIYF. For the CDR3, the DNA is TGTGCCAGCAGTTCCCGGACAGGGGGCCGCTCTGGAAACACCATATATTTT.

The CDR3 DNA follows: TGTGCCAGCAGTACCCGAAACACAGATACGCAGTATTTT. Translated: CASSTRNTDTQYF. This sequence joins TRBV28 and TRBJ2-3; D is ambiguous. Germline CDR1 MDHEN, CDR2 SYDVKM. The CDR3 totals 13 residues. V was cut by 5 bases and J by 2 bases, with 8 bases left in between.

This sequence joins TRBV28 and TRBJ1-6; D unclear. V lost 6 bases and J lost 0, with 9 bases in between. Germline V gene lookup returns CDR1 MDHEN and CDR2 SYDVKM. The CDR3 covers 15 residues. The CDR3 spells CASSKTRSYNSPLHF. The CDR3 DNA reads TGTGCCAGCAGCAAAACCCGCTCCTATAATTCACCCCTCCACTTT.

The chain links TRBV7-6 to TRBJ2-2; 7 bases align to TRBD2. Germline CDR1 and CDR2: SGHVS and FNYEAQ. The CDR3 loop spans 17 amino acids. V shed 1 base, J shed 6 bases, and the junction held 11 bases outside the gene matches. The CDR3 DNA follows: TGTGCCAGCAGCTTAGATGCGGGAGTGAGGATGGCCGGGGAGCTGTTTTTT. It encodes CASSLDAGVRMAGELFF. The variable domain in full, with the rest retrieved from reference TRBV7-6 and TRBJ2-2, is GAGVSQSPRYKVTKRGQDVALRCDPISGHVSLYWYRQALGQGPEFLTYFNYEAQQDKSGLPNDRFSAERPEGSISTLTIQRTEQRDSAMYRCASSLDAGVRMAGELFFGEGSRLTVL.

The chain combines TRBV28 with TRBJ2-7; D is tentatively TRBD1 or TRBD2 (5 bases each). CDR1 MDHEN and CDR2 SYDVKM come from the germline V gene. The CDR3 consists of 16 residues. V shed 1 base and J shed 4 bases, with 17 bases lying between them. CDR3: CASSLLKGAGAYEQYF. CDR3 coding DNA: TGTGCCAGCAGTTTATTGAAGGGAGCTGGGGCTTACGAGCAGTACTTC.

There are a few counts of this clone. The chain is built from TRBV6-1 and TRBJ2-2; 12 positions match TRBD2. V gave up 2 bases and J gave up 6 bases; unmatched junction bases: 1. Looked up from germline, CDR1 is MNHNS and CDR2 is SASEGT. The CDR3 is 15 residues long. The CDR3 here is CASSELAGGPGELFF. CDR3 coding DNA: TGTGCCAGCAGTGAACTAGCGGGAGGGCCCGGGGAGCTGTTTTTT.

The chain carries TRBV6-4 and TRBJ1-4, with 8 nucleotides matching TRBD1. Germline V gene sequence: CDR1 MRHNA, CDR2 SNTAGT. The CDR3 is 14 residues long. V trimming: 6 bases; J trimming: 8 bases; junction bases outside the gene matches: 8. The CDR3 DNA follows: TGTGCCAGCAGGGCGGGGACAGGTCGAGAAAAACTGTTTTTT. This gives the protein CASRAGTGREKLFF.

The chain joins TRBV4-3 to TRBJ2-1, with D tentatively TRBD2 (5 bases). With 0 bases removed from V and 4 bases from J, the gap between germline ends came to 19 bases. CDR3 length equals 18 residues. The germline V gene has CDR1 LGHNA and CDR2 YSLEER. The CDR3, as DNA: TGCGCCAGCAGCCAAGAAGTCTGGTGGGAGTCGCCATACAATGAGCAGTTCTTC. Translating gives CASSQEVWWESPYNEQFF.

The V call is TRBV9, the J call TRBJ2-5, with 7 bases that match TRBD1. Losses at the gene ends were 3 bases for V and 5 bases for J; bases not matched to a gene: 7. CDR1 and CDR2 from the germline V gene are SGDLS and YYNGEE. This CDR3 has 14 residues. Here the CDR3 reads CASSAGRGTETQYF. The CDR3 DNA is TGTGCCAGCAGCGCAGGCAGGGGGACCGAGACCCAGTACTTC.

The rearrangement joins TRBV7-2 to TRBJ2-7, with 8 bases lining up with TRBD1. V was pared by 5 bases and J by 3 bases, with 6 bases of the junction left unmatched. CDR1 and CDR2 from the germline V gene are SGHTA and FQGNSA. The CDR3 totals 14 residues. CDR3 in DNA: TGTGCCAGCAGCCCGGGACAGGCGGTCTACGAGCAGTACTTC. Protein sequence: CASSPGQAVYEQYF.

The chain is built from TRBV3-1 (or the pseudogene TRBV3-2) and TRBJ1-2; 7 positions agree with TRBD1. CDR1 and CDR2 (germline): LGHDT, YNNKEL (reference sequence). J lost 3 bases, V lost 0 bases, and 7 bases had no gene match. The CDR3 runs to 16 residues. CDR3 in DNA: TGTGCCAGCAGCCAAGAGGTCGACAGGGATTACTATGGCTACACCTTC. As protein: CASSQEVDRDYYGYTF.

CDR3 nucleotides: TGTGCCAGCAGGTCTAGCGCGCAGGAGGACTACGAGCAGTACTTC. The encoded protein is CASRSSAQEDYEQYF. The J gene is TRBJ2-7, the V gene TRBV13; tentative D call: TRBD2 (6 bases). V lost 6 bases and J 3 bases, leaving 18 bases between the germline ends. Germline values: CDR1 PRHDT, CDR2 FYEKMQ (reference sequence). The CDR3 loop spans 15 amino acids.

The rearrangement uses TRBV28 and TRBJ2-7; D possibly corresponds to TRBD2 (6 bases). Germline V gene data show CDR1 as MDHEN and CDR2 as SYDVKM. CDR3 length: 14 amino acids. Trimming removed 3 bases at V and 3 bases at J, with 12 bases between. The CDR3, as DNA: TGTGCCAGCAGTTTGGGCGGGACGTTCTACGAGCAGTACTTC. It translates to CASSLGGTFYEQYF.

CDR3 sequence: CASSRTGHQPQHF. The CDR3, as DNA: TGTGCCAGCAGCCGGACAGGGCATCAGCCCCAGCATTTT. This chain links TRBV7-9 with TRBJ1-5; 8 nucleotides agree with TRBD1. The V gene end was trimmed by 5 bases and the J gene end by 5 bases; junction bases not matched to a gene: 2. The CDR3 has 13 residues. The germline CDR1 and CDR2 sequences are SEHNR and FQNEAQ (reference sequence).

The V gene is TRBV27, the J gene TRBJ2-1; D may correspond to TRBD1 or TRBD2 (5 bases each). This CDR3 is 15 amino acids long. Germline V lookup: CDR1 MNHEY, CDR2 SMNVEV (reference sequence). Trimming took off 2 bases at V and 6 bases at J, with 14 bases between the two ends. CDR3 loop: CASSLEGQASNEQFF. CDR3 in DNA: TGTGCCAGCAGTTTAGAGGGGCAGGCGTCCAATGAGCAGTTCTTC.

V and J are TRBV27 and TRBJ2-1, with 11 bases matching TRBD2. The CDR3 is 17 residues long. The junction had 10 bases not matched to a gene; V was cut back by 1 base and J by 8 bases. Germline CDR1 is MNHEY and CDR2 is SMNVEV (reference sequence). CDR3 DNA sequence: TGTGCCAGCAGTTTATGGGCTAGCGGGAGGTCATTCGATGAGCAGTTCTTC. Translated, it gives CASSLWASGRSFDEQFF.

DNA for the CDR3: TGCGCCAGCAGCCCGGCCGGATGGAGTTCACCCCTCCACTTT. It translates to CASSPAGWSSPLHF. The gene calls are TRBV5-1 and TRBJ1-6, with D unclear. The germline V gene has CDR1 SGHRS and CDR2 YFSETQ. This CDR3 has 14 residues. The germline V and J ends were trimmed by 4 bases and 9 bases, with 14 bases remaining between them.

The chain couples TRBV15 to TRBJ1-4; D unresolved. Per the germline V gene, CDR1 is LNHNV and CDR2 is YYDKDF (reference sequence). This CDR3 is 11 amino acids long. With 1 base removed from V and 11 bases from J, the gap between germline ends came to 5 bases. The CDR3, as DNA: TGTGCCACCAGCAGAGCGGACAAACTGTTTTTT. Translating gives CATSRADKLFF.

The CDR3 is CASSLDGGYEQYF. Here the CDR3 DNA reads TGTGCCAGCAGCTTAGACGGAGGATACGAGCAGTACTTC. V usage is TRBV7-9 and J usage is TRBJ2-7; D is possibly TRBD2 (5 bases). The V end was cut by 1 base, the J end by 4 bases, with 8 bases between. CDR1 and CDR2 from the germline V gene are SEHNR and FQNEAQ (reference sequence). This CDR3 contains 13 residues.

The chain recombines TRBV27 with TRBJ2-7; TRBD1 matches 12 bases. Germline V gene lookup returns CDR1 MNHEY and CDR2 SMNVEV (reference sequence). J gave up 5 bases and V 7 bases, and 6 bases lay outside the gene matches. This CDR3 is 14 amino acids long. Here the CDR3 reads CASTDGTGGNEQYF. Here the CDR3 DNA reads TGTGCCAGCACAGACGGGACAGGGGGCAACGAGCAGTACTTC.

The rearrangement uses TRBV18 and TRBJ1-5, with 8 bases that match TRBD1. The trim removed 3 bases at V and 4 bases at J, leaving 5 bases unmatched. The CDR3 consists of 15 residues. CDR1 is KGHSH, CDR2 LQKENI, per germline. In DNA, the CDR3 is TGTGCCAGCTCACCGGGACAGGCGATTAATCAGCCCCAGCATTTT. Translating it yields CASSPGQAINQPQHF.

V usage is TRBV5-1 and J usage is TRBJ2-1, with 7 bases identical to TRBD1. The CDR3 contains 16 residues. V shed 0 bases and J 4 bases; nucleotides not matched to a gene: 7. Germline V CDR1 and CDR2: SGHRS, YFSETQ. CDR3 nucleotide sequence: TGCGCCAGCAGCTTGGGACTCTCACAGGGGTACAATGAGCAGTTCTTC. As protein: CASSLGLSQGYNEQFF. The whole variable domain, remainder taken from reference TRBV5-1 and TRBJ2-1, is KAGVTQTPRYLIKTRGQQVTLSCSPISGHRSVSWYQQTPGQGLQFLFEYFSETQRNKGNFPGRFSGRQFSNSRSEMNVSTLELGDSALYLCASSLGLSQGYNEQFFGPGTRLTVL.

The gene calls are TRBV14 and TRBJ2-1; 7 nucleotides match TRBD2. This CDR3 is 18 amino acids long. V was pared by 4 bases and J by 2 bases, with 14 bases of the junction left unmatched. Germline CDR1 is SGHDN and CDR2 is FVKESK. The CDR3 DNA reads TGTGCCAGCAGCCCAGTTAAATTAGCGGGTGGAACCTACAATGAGCAGTTCTTC. Its protein is CASSPVKLAGGTYNEQFF.